One sample yielded the 3 T cell receptor beta chains listed below, sequenced in a study of shared clonotypes between healthy human individuals. Profiled with immunoSEQ multiplex PCR; TCRdb holds only in-frame clones, not every one. The sample shows 90,000 to 100,000 clones, less than 50% of them seen only once. The sequenced sample was PBMCs. These receptor sequences come from a woman in her thirties or forties in good health. Some clones in this sample may be carry-over from other donors' samples.

The rearrangement links TRBV6-1 to TRBJ2-1, with 10 positions matching TRBD2. Looked up from germline, CDR1 is MNHNS and CDR2 is SASEGT. The CDR3 spans 16 residues. V dropped 2 bases and J dropped 7; count of bases not matched to a gene: 8. CDR3 region: CASSEISGRKKNEQFF. The CDR3 DNA sequence: TGTGCCAGCAGTGAAATTAGCGGGAGGAAGAAAAATGAGCAGTTCTTC.

This clone was recorded a few times. The rearrangement joins TRBV6-5 to TRBJ1-2; 7 nucleotides agree with TRBD1. This CDR3 contains 13 residues. CDR1 is MNHEY and CDR2 is SVGAGI in the germline V gene. V lost 6 bases to trimming and J lost 4 bases; unmatched junction nucleotides: 5. The CDR3 sequence: CASSRTGLYGYTF. The CDR3 coding sequence is TGTGCCAGCAGCCGGACAGGACTCTATGGCTACACCTTC.

This clone was seen many times. Other DNA sequences in the same sample also yield this CDR3. This CDR3 is CATRKREGLYEQYF. The DNA for the CDR3 is TGTGCCACCCGTAAACGGGAGGGCCTGTACGAGCAGTACTTC. The V gene is TRBV28, the J gene TRBJ2-7; 8 bases align to TRBD2. The CDR3 has 14 amino acids. Germline V gives CDR1 MDHEN, CDR2 SYDVKM. The junction had 12 bases not matched to a gene; V was cut back by 10 bases and J by 4 bases.